The sample holds many counts of the clone carrying this T cell receptor (beta chain). What it recognizes is unknown. Researchers made TCR cDNA using 5'RACE template switching, and this step added a universal primer site and UMIs. A single record per CDR3 protein comes from TCRdb applying MiXCR to the 5' RACE reads. The data hold about 63,000 distinct CDR3 sequences, with less than 8.5% observed a single time. Germline V gene data show CDR1 as SGHAT and CDR2 as FQNNGV. Trimming removed 5 bases at V and 4 bases at J, with 15 bases between. The length of the CDR3 is 15 residues. The data were obtained in a study of T cells after yellow fever vaccination. The study's findings and limits: In FACS-sorted repertoires, abundant clonotypes from the bulk population could appear as contaminants.

This clonotype was obtained from a young man who received the YFV17D yellow fever vaccine. Sequenced here: CD8+ T cells sorted from PBMCs, sampled 15 days after the yellow fever booster vaccination. The V and J genes are TRBV11-2 and TRBJ2-4, with a possible D match to TRBD2 (6 bases). CDR3 residues: CASSPRGDRKNIQYF. The CDR3 nucleotides read TGTGCCAGCAGCCCACGCGGGGACCGAAAAAACATTCAGTACTTC. The variable domain in full, with the rest retrieved from reference TRBV11-2 and TRBJ2-4, is EAGVAQSPRYKIIEKRQSVAFWCNPISGHATLYWYQQILGQGPKLLIQFQNNGVVDDSQLPKDRFSAERLKGVDSTLKIQPAKLEDSAVYLCASSPRGDRKNIQYFGAGTRLSVL.